This T cell receptor beta chain was profiled in a study of blood T cells in healthy people across ages. Combining a sample-barcoded 5' primer with a J-beta primer mix, a second PCR ran for about 6 to 12 cycles. TCRdb re-analysed the 5' RACE reads in MiXCR, keeping a single row per CDR3 protein. The sample contains over 1.5 million distinct CDR3 sequences, about 50% of which appear only once. Material: blood. The clonotype was recovered from a woman in her 40s in good health.

The CDR3 DNA follows: TGTGCCAGCAGTTACTCGAAGGGGAGGTGGGCCCAAGAGACCCAGTACTTC. This sequence encodes CASSYSKGRWAQETQYF. The chain recombines TRBV6-2 or TRBV6-3 with TRBJ2-5, with D possibly matching TRBD2 (6 bases). The germline V gene has CDR1 MNHEY and CDR2 SVGEGT. V was clipped by 0 bases and J by 1 base, with 15 bases between them. This CDR3 has 17 residues.